This passage covers 19 T cell receptor beta chains from one sample sequenced in a study of CD8+ T cells in alopecia areata. Extracted RNA was reverse transcribed into cDNA, the sequencing template. Measured with immunoSEQ multiplex PCR; TCRdb has only the in-frame clones, and not every one. The profile covers fewer than 250,000 clones, with around two fifths appearing a single time and almost 0.5% taken by the ten largest. Documented treatment: oral pan-JAK inhibitor, 5-10 mg twice daily. Sequenced here: CD4+ T cells sorted from blood, sampled at roughly week 30, from a patient treated with tofacitinib. These receptors were collected from a human donor with alopecia areata.

The chain couples TRBV4-1 to TRBJ2-2; 10 positions agree with TRBD1. Germline V lookup: CDR1 MGHRA, CDR2 YSYEKL. The J segment lost 4 bases and the V segment lost 2 bases, leaving 4 bases of the junction unmatched. The CDR3 loop spans 16 amino acids. This CDR3 is CASSQPGQGRTGELFF. CDR3 bases: TGCGCCAGCAGCCAACCGGGACAGGGGCGCACCGGGGAGCTGTTTTTT.

There are many counts of this clone. The V gene is TRBV18, the J gene TRBJ1-1, with 8 bases aligning to TRBD1. CDR1 is KGHSH and CDR2 is LQKENI in the germline V gene. V dropped 3 bases and J dropped 1; count of bases not matched to a gene: 4. CDR3 length: 15 amino acids. CDR3 in DNA: TGTGCCAGCTCACCTTCGGACAGGGCGAACACTGAAGCTTTCTTT. This gives the protein CASSPSDRANTEAFF.

This chain joins TRBV6-5 and TRBJ2-2; D is possibly TRBD1 (6 bases). Germline V CDR1 and CDR2: MNHEY, SVGAGI. The CDR3 sequence is 15 residues long. The V end lost 8 bases, the J end lost 0 bases, and 13 bases lay between the germline ends. The CDR3 bases are TGTGCCAGCGCGGGTAGGGGGACGAACACCGGGGAGCTGTTTTTT. Amino acid sequence: CASAGRGTNTGELFF.

In this sample, this clone turned up a few times. The chain joins TRBV7-9 to TRBJ2-3; tentatively, D is TRBD2 (6 bases). Trimming took 5 bases from V and 2 from J, leaving 20 bases between them. The CDR3 spans 17 residues. CDR1 is SEHNR and CDR2 is FQNEAQ in the germline V gene (reference sequence). CDR3 DNA sequence: TGTGCCAGCAGCGAACCCGGGGACTCCCGCATCACAGATACGCAGTATTTT. It yields the protein CASSEPGDSRITDTQYF.

In its sample, this clone was seen a few times. The J gene is TRBJ1-1, the V gene TRBV6-5; D not resolved. Between the trimmed V and J ends, which lost 6 bases and 0 bases, there was a span of 14 bases. The CDR3 loop spans 15 amino acids. Per germline, CDR1 MNHEY and CDR2 SVGAGI. The CDR3 is CASRPTQGMNTEAFF. The DNA for the CDR3 is TGTGCCAGCAGACCTACACAAGGAATGAACACTGAAGCTTTCTTT.

This chain joins TRBV7-9 and TRBJ2-7, with TRBD1 identical over 9 bases. The junction had 8 bases not matched to a gene; V was cut back by 5 bases and J by 3 bases. CDR1 is SEHNR and CDR2 is FQNEAQ in the germline V gene (reference sequence). The length of the CDR3 is 15 residues. CDR3 in DNA: TGTGCCAGCAGCCCACTGGTGACAGGGGGCTACGAGCAGTACTTC. It yields the protein CASSPLVTGGYEQYF.

The table lists this clone with a few counts. The chain combines TRBV2 with TRBJ2-4; possible D gene TRBD2, 6 bases. The CDR3 has 15 amino acids. Germline CDR1 SNHLY, CDR2 FYNNEI. Trimming left V 6 bases short and J 3 bases short, with 15 bases between. The chain's CDR3 is CASRPGGKGKNIQYF. CDR3 coding DNA: TGTGCCAGCAGGCCCGGGGGAAAGGGCAAAAACATTCAGTACTTC.

The sample holds a few counts of this clone. This chain connects TRBV4-2 to TRBJ1-1, with D unclear. Trimming pared 0 bases from V and 4 bases from J, leaving 6 bases between. The CDR3 has 13 residues. From germline, CDR1 is LGHNA and CDR2 YNFKEQ. The CDR3 protein is CASSQDLSTEAFF. CDR3 in DNA: TGTGCCAGCAGCCAAGATTTGAGCACTGAAGCTTTCTTT.

The V call is TRBV10-3, the J call TRBJ2-3, with a possible D match to TRBD2 (6 bases). Trimming cost V 6 bases and J 0 bases, with 10 bases left between them. The V gene's germline CDR1 is ENHRY and CDR2 SYGVKD. The CDR3 is made up of 14 amino acids. The CDR3, as DNA: TGTGCCATCAGGGAGGGGAAAAGCACAGATACGCAGTATTTT. As protein: CAIREGKSTDTQYF.

This chain uses TRBV21-1 with TRBJ2-1; the DNA was not compared with TRBD2, the D call given in the table. TRBV21-1 is described as a pseudogene. This CDR3 contains 18 residues. The CDR3: CASSRGLAGVPLGNEQFF. Here the CDR3 DNA reads TGTGCCAGCAGCAGAGGACTAGCGGGAGTCCCGCTGGGGAATGAGCAGTTCTTC.

V usage is TRBV9 and J usage is TRBJ2-2, with 7 bases lining up with TRBD1. Germline CDR1 and CDR2: SGDLS and YYNGEE. This CDR3 contains 15 residues. Unmatched junction bases numbered 4, after V lost 2 bases and J lost 3 bases. The CDR3 is CASSVRDSYTGELFF. The CDR3 region has the DNA TGTGCCAGCAGCGTCCGGGACAGCTACACCGGGGAGCTGTTTTTT.

This clone appeared a few times. The chain combines TRBV23-1 with TRBJ2-5, with 7 bases fitting TRBD2. TRBV23-1 is placed among ORFs of uncertain function. The CDR3 runs to 15 residues. J was trimmed by 5 bases and V by 4 bases; bases with no gene match: 10. CDR3 amino acids: CASSPSTGGCETQYF. CDR3 DNA: TGCGCCAGCAGTCCTTCTACGGGGGGTTGCGAGACCCAGTACTTC.

This clone showed up just a few times. The rearrangement uses TRBV18 and TRBJ1-1, with D maybe TRBD1 (5 bases). This CDR3 has 14 amino acids. Trimming took off 6 bases at V and 5 bases at J, with 16 bases between the two ends. Germline V gene sequence: CDR1 KGHSH, CDR2 LQKENI. As DNA, the CDR3 is TGTGCCAGCTCTCCTCAAGAGGGGCGGACTGAAGCTTTCTTT. Residues: CASSPQEGRTEAFF.

The chain recombines TRBV6-5 with TRBJ1-4; D is perhaps TRBD1 (5 bases). CDR1 is MNHEY and CDR2 is SVGAGI in the germline V gene. The CDR3 contains 15 residues. V was trimmed by 2 bases and J by 7 bases, leaving 14 bases between them. The chain's CDR3 is CASSYRGGVGEKLFF. Here the CDR3 DNA reads TGTGCCAGCAGTTACCGTGGAGGGGTCGGTGAAAAACTGTTTTTT.

Only a few counts were recorded for this clone. This rearrangement joins TRBV14 to TRBJ2-4, with D hard to call. CDR3 length: 14 amino acids. CDR1 and CDR2 (germline): SGHDN, FVKESK. V lost 4 bases, J lost 0 bases, and 7 bases lay in between. CDR3 loop: CASSLAGAKNIQYF. The CDR3 coding sequence is TGTGCCAGCAGCCTCGCAGGAGCCAAAAACATTCAGTACTTC.

The gene calls are TRBV27 and TRBJ1-4; D not resolved. The CDR3 sequence is 13 residues long. Germline V CDR1 and CDR2: MNHEY, SMNVEV (reference sequence). Trimming shortened V by 2 bases and J by 11 bases, and 12 bases separated the two germline ends. Written as DNA, the CDR3 is TGTGCCAGCAGTTTAACTTCCGGGAACAAACTGTTTTTT. Protein: CASSLTSGNKLFF.

The V gene is TRBV6-1, the J gene TRBJ1-5, with 8 nucleotides matching TRBD1. The CDR3 runs to 15 residues. Looked up from germline, CDR1 is MNHNS and CDR2 is SASEGT. J lost 0 bases, V lost 6 bases, and 4 bases had no gene match. The CDR3 region is CASSGQGYSNQPQHF. In DNA form, the CDR3 reads TGTGCCAGCAGCGGACAGGGCTATAGCAATCAGCCCCAGCATTTT.

The chain links TRBV30 to TRBJ2-7; D possibly corresponds to TRBD2 (6 bases). With 1 base removed from V and 1 base from J, the gap between germline ends came to 14 bases. This CDR3 contains 15 residues. Germline V lookup: CDR1 GTSNPN, CDR2 SVGIG (reference sequence). The CDR3 DNA reads TGTGCCTGGAGTGAGGGCGGGACCCGATCCTACGAGCAGTACTTC. Amino acids: CAWSEGGTRSYEQYF.

The rearrangement uses TRBV6-1 and TRBJ2-2; 14 bases match TRBD2. The trim removed 10 bases at V and 1 base at J, leaving 2 bases unmatched. Looked up from germline, CDR1 is MNHNS and CDR2 is SASEGT. The CDR3 loop spans 15 amino acids. The DNA of the CDR3 is TGTGCCACTGGACTAGCGGGGGGGAACACCGGGGAGCTGTTTTTT. Protein: CATGLAGGNTGELFF.